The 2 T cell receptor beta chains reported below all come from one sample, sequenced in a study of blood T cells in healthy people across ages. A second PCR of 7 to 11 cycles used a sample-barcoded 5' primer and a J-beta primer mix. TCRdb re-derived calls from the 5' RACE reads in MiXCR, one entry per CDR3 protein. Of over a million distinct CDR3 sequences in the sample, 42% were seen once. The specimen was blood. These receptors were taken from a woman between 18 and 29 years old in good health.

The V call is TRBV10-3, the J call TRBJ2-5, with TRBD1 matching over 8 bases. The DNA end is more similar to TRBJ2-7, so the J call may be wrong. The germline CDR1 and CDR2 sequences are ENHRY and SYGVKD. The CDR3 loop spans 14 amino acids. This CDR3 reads CATSLQGGYCEQYF. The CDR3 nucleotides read TGTGCCACATCATTACAGGGGGGATACTGCGAGCAGTACTTC.

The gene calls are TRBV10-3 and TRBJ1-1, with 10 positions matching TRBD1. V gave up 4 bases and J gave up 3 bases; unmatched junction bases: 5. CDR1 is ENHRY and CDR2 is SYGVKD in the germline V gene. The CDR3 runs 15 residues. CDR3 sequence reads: CAISALDRGDTEAFF. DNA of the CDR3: TGTGCCATCAGTGCCCTGGACAGGGGGGACACTGAAGCTTTCTTT.